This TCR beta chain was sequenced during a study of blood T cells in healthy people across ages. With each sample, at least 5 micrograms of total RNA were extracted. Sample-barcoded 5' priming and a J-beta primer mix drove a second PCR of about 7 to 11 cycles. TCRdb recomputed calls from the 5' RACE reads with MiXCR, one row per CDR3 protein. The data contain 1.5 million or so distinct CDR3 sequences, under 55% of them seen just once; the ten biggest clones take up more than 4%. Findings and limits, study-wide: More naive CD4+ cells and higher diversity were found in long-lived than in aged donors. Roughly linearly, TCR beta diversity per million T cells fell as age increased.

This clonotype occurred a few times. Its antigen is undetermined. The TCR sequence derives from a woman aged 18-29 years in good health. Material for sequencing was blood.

The CDR3: CASSSDMKTQYF. CDR3 sequence (DNA): TGTGCCAGCAGTAGTGACATGAAGACCCAGTACTTC. The chain links TRBV7-9 to TRBJ2-5; no clear D gene. The CDR3 has 12 amino acids. Germline lookup yields CDR1 SEHNR and CDR2 FQNEAQ (reference sequence). Between the trimmed V and J ends, which lost 6 bases and 6 bases, there was a span of 11 bases.